The 9 T cell receptor beta chains presented below share a single source sample, sequenced in a study of type 1 regulatory T cells. TCRdb used MiXCR to reprocess the reads, holding one entry per CDR3 protein. The sample holds about 97,000 distinct CDR3 sequences, about 28% seen once. Sequences were obtained from CD4+ T cells, either the whole sample or a sorted fraction (not recorded which). These receptors came from a human donor in good health.

This clonotype was seen only a few times. Here the CDR3 reads CASSLARSETQYF. The CDR3 DNA is TGTGCCAGCAGCTTAGCGAGGTCGGAGACCCAGTACTTC. The genes are TRBV7-2 and TRBJ2-5; no clear D gene. The CDR3 is 13 amino acids. V lost 0 bases and J lost 5, with 7 bases in between. CDR1 and CDR2 (germline): SGHTA, FQGNSA.

V gene TRBV11-1 combines with J gene TRBJ2-2, with 11 bases fitting TRBD2. Losses at the gene ends were 5 bases for V and 5 bases for J; bases not matched to a gene: 10. The length of the CDR3 is 17 residues. The germline gives CDR1 SGHAT, CDR2 FQDESV (reference sequence). CDR3 sequence reads: CASSIIAGGPVTGELFF. CDR3 bases: TGTGCCAGCAGCATTATAGCGGGAGGGCCAGTAACCGGGGAGCTGTTTTTT.

V and J are TRBV7-9 and TRBJ2-1; perhaps D is TRBD1 or TRBD2 (5 bases each). V lost 5 bases, J lost 6 bases, and 20 bases lay in between. The CDR3 has 16 amino acids. Germline lookup yields CDR1 SEHNR and CDR2 FQNEAQ (reference sequence). The CDR3: CASSAPGLLLGNEQFF. As DNA, the CDR3 is TGTGCCAGCAGCGCCCCGGGGCTACTCCTTGGCAATGAGCAGTTCTTC.

A few counts support this clonotype. This chain joins TRBV29-1 and TRBJ2-5, with 7 bases identical to TRBD1. CDR1 SQVTM and CDR2 ANQGSEA come from the germline V gene. After removal of 8 bases from V and 1 base from J, the junction contained 4 bases not matched to a gene. CDR3 length: 12 amino acids. CDR3: CSTTGPQETQYF. The CDR3 DNA reads as TGCAGCACGACAGGGCCCCAAGAGACCCAGTACTTC.

The chain carries TRBV6-2 or TRBV6-3 and TRBJ1-1; D unresolved. Trimming removed 2 bases from V and 1 base from J, with 11 bases in between. The CDR3 consists of 15 residues. Germline V lookup: CDR1 MNHEY, CDR2 SVGEGT. The CDR3 nucleotides read TGTGCCAGCAGTTACCTTCGGGGATCGAACACTGAAGCTTTCTTT. Its protein product is CASSYLRGSNTEAFF.

This chain links TRBV5-1 with TRBJ2-7, with a tentative D call TRBD1 (6 bases). CDR1 is SGHRS, CDR2 YFSETQ, per germline. CDR3 length: 16 residues. The V end was cut by 4 bases, the J end by 0 bases, with 17 bases between. Here the CDR3 DNA reads TGCGCCAGCAGCGATCCGGGACACTCAAGCTCCTACGAGCAGTACTTC. Amino acid sequence: CASSDPGHSSSYEQYF.

The CDR3 coding sequence is TGTGCCAGCAGCTTGGTTCAGGGGAGGTACACTGAAGCTTTCTTT. Translated, it gives CASSLVQGRYTEAFF. V and J are TRBV5-5 and TRBJ1-1; D is possibly TRBD1 (6 bases). The ends were cut back, 0 bases at V and 3 bases at J, with 12 bases in the middle. The CDR3 runs to 15 residues. Germline lookup yields CDR1 SGHKS and CDR2 YYEKEE (reference sequence).

This clonotype was observed a handful of times. This chain connects TRBV4-1 to TRBJ1-4; D not resolved. CDR1 is MGHRA, CDR2 YSYEKL, per germline. The CDR3 spans 14 residues. The germline V and J ends were trimmed by 1 base and 4 bases, with 7 bases remaining between them. For the CDR3, the DNA is TGCGCCAGCAGCCAAGTTGGGAATAATGAAAAACTGTTTTTT. Amino acids: CASSQVGNNEKLFF.

V and J are TRBV9 and TRBJ1-5; D uncertain. The CDR3 loop spans 13 amino acids. Germline V gene data show CDR1 as SGDLS and CDR2 as YYNGEE. The germline V and J ends were trimmed by 3 bases and 5 bases, with 9 bases remaining between them. The CDR3 coding sequence is TGTGCCAGCAGCGGGATAATCTATCAGCCCCAGCATTTT. Its protein is CASSGIIYQPQHF.